This record concerns one TCR beta chain sequence. Using a J-beta primer mix together with a sample-barcoded 5' primer, a second PCR was run for about 7 to 12 cycles. Each cDNA was tagged by a template-switch adaptor containing 12 random nucleotides. One entry per CDR3 protein, called by TCRdb with MiXCR from the 5' RACE reads. This table has approximately 360,000 distinct CDR3 sequences, about half appearing once. This entry comes from a study of blood T cells in healthy people across ages. Between the trimmed V and J ends, which lost 1 base and 5 bases, there was a span of 17 bases. This CDR3 spans 16 amino acids. Germline CDR1 is SGHAT and CDR2 is FQNNGV.

This clonotype was sampled from a man aged 60-69 years in good health. The sequenced material came from blood. The chain carries TRBV11-2 and TRBJ1-1; possibly TRBD1 for D (6 bases). For the CDR3, the DNA is TGTGCCAGCAGCTTAGTAGCCTCGACAGGCCAAACTGAAGCTTTCTTT. Translation gives CASSLVASTGQTEAFF.